Listed below are T cell receptor beta chains from one sample, sequenced in a study of blood T cell repertoires in COVID-19. Repertoires were generated with immunoSEQ multiplex PCR, while TCRdb's copy carries only in-frame clones and drops some. The sample records about 150,000 clones, less than 85% being singletons. The sequencing input was peripheral blood. These TCRs come from a woman of 80 years or more with active or convalescent COVID-19. CDR3s include the opening cysteine and the closing phenylalanine or tryptophan. A D gene is named only where the DNA matches it firmly. The size entry is marked missing in some rows and otherwise reads once, few, many or a size class.

V	D	J	size	DNA	CDR3
TRBV4-1	-	TRBJ2-1	-	TGCGCCAGCAGCCTGATGGGAGTCTCCTACAATGAGCAGTTCTTC	CASSLMGVSYNEQFF
TRBV6-5	-	TRBJ1-4	-	TGTGCCAGCAGCCTACTACCCAAACTGTTTTTT	CASSLLPKLFF
TRBV27	TRBD1	TRBJ2-7	-	TGTGCCAGCACCCCGGGACAGGGGAGGAGGGAGCAGTACTTC	CASTPGQGRREQYF
TRBV5-1	-	TRBJ2-3	once	TGCGCCAGCAGCTTGGAAGGACTACCGCCCGATACGCAGTATTTT	CASSLEGLPPDTQYF
TRBV19	TRBD2	TRBJ2-1	-	TGTGCCAGTAGTAGGGGCCGGGGACTAGCGGGCTACAATGAGCAGTTCTTC	CASSRGRGLAGYNEQFF
TRBV19	-	TRBJ2-5	-	TGTGCCAGTAGTACTAGACAGGCCCAAGAGACCCAGTACTTC	CASSTRQAQETQYF
TRBV29-1	-	TRBJ1-1	-	TGCAGCGTTGAGGGGGGGGCGCGGACTGAAGCTTTCTTT	CSVEGGARTEAFF
TRBV6-5	-	TRBJ2-4	-	TGTGCCAGCAGCATTGCGGGACTCGAAAAAAACATTCAGTACTTC	CASSIAGLEKNIQYF
TRBV12-3/TRBV12-4	TRBD2	TRBJ2-5	-	TGTGCCAGCAGCGCCGGACTAGCTGAGACCCAGTACTTC	CASSAGLAETQYF
TRBV29-1	TRBD1	TRBJ2-3	once	TGCAGCGTTGAAGGTCAGGGGGCGAATACGCAGTATTTT	CSVEGQGANTQYF
TRBV28	-	TRBJ2-7	-	TGTGCCAGCACCCAGCTCGGGCAGGGGGGTGACGAGCAGTACTTC	CASTQLGQGGDEQYF
TRBV5-1	-	TRBJ2-7	-	TGCGCCAGCAGCTTGGAGGCAGGACATTCCTACGAGCAGTACTTC	CASSLEAGHSYEQYF
TRBV25-1	-	TRBJ1-1	-	TGTGCCAGCAGTGAGGTGGGCGTGAACACTGAAGCTTTCTTT	CASSEVGVNTEAFF
TRBV9	TRBD2	TRBJ2-1	-	TGTGCCAGCAGCGTAGCGGGAGGGACCTACAATGAGCAGTTCTTC	CASSVAGGTYNEQFF
TRBV19	-	TRBJ2-6	-	TGTGCCAGTAGTACCCATGAGAGCTCTGGGGCCAACGTCCTGACTTTC	CASSTHESSGANVLTF
TRBV7-8	-	TRBJ2-7	-	TGTGCCAGCACCCTGGACAGTTCTTACGAGCAGTACTTC	CASTLDSSYEQYF
TRBV5-4	-	TRBJ2-5	-	TGTGCCAGCAGCAGTGCGGAGACCCAGTACTTC	CASSSAETQYF
TRBV27	TRBD1	TRBJ1-2	few	TGTGCCAGCAGTGAGGACAGGGGCGGCTATGGCTACACCTTC	CASSEDRGGYGYTF
TRBV10-2	TRBD1	TRBJ2-3	-	TGCGCCAGCACTAAATTAGGACAGGCCACAGATACGCAGTATTTT	CASTKLGQATDTQYF
TRBV6-6	TRBD1	TRBJ1-1	-	TGTGCCAGCAGTTCGCCGTACAGGGGGAACACTGAAGCTTTCTTT	CASSSPYRGNTEAFF
TRBV2	TRBD1	TRBJ1-2	-	TGTGCCAGCAACTCCGGGACAGGGATAACTAACTATGGCTACACCTTC	CASNSGTGITNYGYTF
TRBV12-3/TRBV12-4	-	TRBJ1-5	-	TGTGCCAGCAGTGGAGACAGCTCTCAGCCCCAGCATTTT	CASSGDSSQPQHF
TRBV4-1	-	TRBJ2-3	-	TGCGCCAGCAGCCGTAACGGTCCTCAAGGGGCAGATACGCAGTATTTT	CASSRNGPQGADTQYF
TRBV2	-	TRBJ2-3	-	TGTGCCAGCAGTGAGTGGGGGCGAAGTCAGGCAGATACGCAGTATTTT	CASSEWGRSQADTQYF
TRBV7-9	TRBD1	TRBJ2-7	-	TGTGCCAGCAGCTCCCAGGGGGTATCCTACGAGCAGTACTTC	CASSSQGVSYEQYF
TRBV28	TRBD1	TRBJ1-4	few	TGTGCCAGCAGGGGACAGGCAGAAACTAATGAAAAACTGTTTTTT	CASRGQAETNEKLFF
TRBV5-1	-	TRBJ2-7	-	TGCGCCAGCAGCTTGGTAACAGGGTGGAACGAGCAGTACTTC	CASSLVTGWNEQYF
TRBV11-2	TRBD1	TRBJ1-2	-	TGTGCCAGCAGCTACAGGGGGGACGGCTATGGCTACACCTTC	CASSYRGDGYGYTF
TRBV27	-	TRBJ1-3	-	TGTGCCAGCAGTTTCCAAAGACTGGTCTCTGGAAACACCATATATTTT	CASSFQRLVSGNTIYF
TRBV30	-	TRBJ2-7	-	TGTGCCTGGAGTGTATCTCGGGGGTACGAGCAGTACTTC	CAWSVSRGYEQYF
TRBV18	TRBD1	TRBJ2-2	-	TGTGCCAGCTCACTAATGGGACAGGGCAACACCGGGGAGCTGTTTTTT	CASSLMGQGNTGELFF
TRBV2	-	TRBJ2-7	-	TGTGCCAGCCGGGGACTGAACTACGAGCAGTACTTC	CASRGLNYEQYF
TRBV6-1	-	TRBJ2-7	-	TGTGCCAGCAGTGAATTGAGCGTACTCTACGAGCAGTACTTC	CASSELSVLYEQYF
TRBV6-6	-	TRBJ1-1	-	TGTGCCAGCATTCGAGGACAGTTCAACACTGAAGCTTTCTTT	CASIRGQFNTEAFF
TRBV5-1	-	TRBJ1-3	once	TGCGCCAGCAGCTCGCGGGGGGTTCCTGGAAACACCATATATTTT	CASSSRGVPGNTIYF
TRBV28	TRBD1	TRBJ1-2	-	TGTGCCAGCAGTCAGGACAGGGGGCTTGGCTACACCTTC	CASSQDRGLGYTF
TRBV6-5	TRBD1	TRBJ1-1	-	TGTGCCAGCAGTTTGACAGGGGAGGGGTACACTGAAGCTTTCTTT	CASSLTGEGYTEAFF
TRBV7-3	-	TRBJ1-6	-	TGTGCCAGCAGCTCCACCGGGGCCTATAATTCACCCCTCCACTTT	CASSSTGAYNSPLHF
TRBV3-1/TRBV3-2	-	TRBJ2-2	-	TGTGCCAGCAGCCCCCTTAGCGGATATGCGAACACCGGGGAGCTGTTTTTT	CASSPLSGYANTGELFF
TRBV7-3	TRBD1	TRBJ2-7	-	TGTGCCAGCAGCGCGGACAGGGGCAGCGACGAGCAGTACTTC	CASSADRGSDEQYF
TRBV7-9	-	TRBJ1-3	-	TGTGCCAGCAGCACCCCGACCGGGACTGGAAACACCATATATTTT	CASSTPTGTGNTIYF
TRBV2	-	TRBJ1-1	-	TGTGCCAGCAGTGACCTTGGGGGGGACACTGAAGCTTTCTTT	CASSDLGGDTEAFF
TRBV5-1	-	TRBJ2-1	-	TGCGCCAGCAGCCGGGCGCCGGGAGCCTACAATGAGCAGTTCTTC	CASSRAPGAYNEQFF
TRBV9	TRBD1	TRBJ2-1	-	TGTGCCAGCAGCGATGGGGACAGGGTGTACAATGAGCAGTTCTTC	CASSDGDRVYNEQFF
TRBV3-1/TRBV3-2	-	TRBJ1-2	-	TGTGCCAGCAGCCAAGGGCCGTATGGCTACACCTTC	CASSQGPYGYTF
TRBV5-1	TRBD2	TRBJ2-1	-	TGCGCCAGCAGCTTGGGACTAGCGGGAGTAAATGAGCAGTTCTTC	CASSLGLAGVNEQFF
TRBV7-9	-	TRBJ1-5	-	TGTGCCAGCAGCCCAACTTCGGGCAATCAGCCCCAGCATTTT	CASSPTSGNQPQHF
TRBV5-8	-	TRBJ1-1	-	TGTGCCAGCAGCTTGCCGCGAGGGGGAGCTTTCTTT	CASSLPRGGAFF
TRBV27	-	TRBJ1-1	-	TGTGCCAGCAGTTTAACGCCCTGGCAGGGGAACACTGAAGCTTTCTTT	CASSLTPWQGNTEAFF
TRBV9	-	TRBJ1-4	-	TGTGCCAGCAGCGTAGAACCGCAGGAGGACGAAAAACTGTTTTTT	CASSVEPQEDEKLFF
TRBV4-1	-	TRBJ1-5	-	TGCGCCAGCAGCCGCTTCATCGGGGGAGACGATAGCAATCAGCCCCAGCATTTT	CASSRFIGGDDSNQPQHF
TRBV5-6	TRBD1	TRBJ1-6	-	TGTGCCAGCGCCGGGACAGGGGGACCTAATTCACCCCTCCACTTT	CASAGTGGPNSPLHF
TRBV28	TRBD1	TRBJ1-3	-	TGTGCCAGCAGTACAGGACAGGCGAGCTCTGGAAACACCATATATTTT	CASSTGQASSGNTIYF
TRBV7-9	-	TRBJ1-2	once	TGTGCCAGCAGCGATCCTCCGGCGGTGCCCGATGGCTACACCTTC	CASSDPPAVPDGYTF